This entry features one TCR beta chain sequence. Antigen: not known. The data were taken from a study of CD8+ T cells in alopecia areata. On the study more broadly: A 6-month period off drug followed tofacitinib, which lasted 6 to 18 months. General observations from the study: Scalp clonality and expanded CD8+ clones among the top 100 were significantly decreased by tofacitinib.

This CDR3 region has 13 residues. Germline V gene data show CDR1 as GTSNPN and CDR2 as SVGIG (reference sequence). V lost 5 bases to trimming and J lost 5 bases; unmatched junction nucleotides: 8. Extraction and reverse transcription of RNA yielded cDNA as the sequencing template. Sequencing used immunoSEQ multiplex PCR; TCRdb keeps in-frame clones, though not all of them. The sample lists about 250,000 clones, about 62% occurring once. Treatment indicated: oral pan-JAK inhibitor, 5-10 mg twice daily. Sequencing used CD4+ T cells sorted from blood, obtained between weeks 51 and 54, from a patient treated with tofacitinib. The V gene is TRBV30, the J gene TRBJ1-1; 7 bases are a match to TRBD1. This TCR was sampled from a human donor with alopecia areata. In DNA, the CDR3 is TGTGCCTGGGGACTCCAGGGGGTAACTGAAGCTTTCTTT. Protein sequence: CAWGLQGVTEAFF.